Below, 15 T cell receptor beta chains from the same sample are listed, as sequenced in a study of control samples from healthy donors and cancer patients. Sequenced by immunoSEQ multiplex PCR; TCRdb stores in-frame clones only, minus some. The sample lists 100,000 to 150,000 clones; roughly 91% were seen once. Sequences were obtained from blood. These receptors were obtained from a man between 35 and 55 years old in good health.

The chain is built from TRBV7-2 and TRBJ1-4; D is uncertain. Trimming took off 7 bases at V and 4 bases at J, with 16 bases between the two ends. This CDR3 region has 15 residues. CDR1 is SGHTA, CDR2 FQGNSA, per germline. CDR3 nucleotide sequence: TGTGCCAGCACTCAAAGCGGGTCAGTTAATGAAAAACTGTTTTTT. The encoded protein is CASTQSGSVNEKLFF.

The V call is TRBV4-1, the J call TRBJ2-7; TRBD2 agrees at 12 bases. This CDR3 is built from 17 residues. Unmatched junction bases numbered 6, after V lost 0 bases and J lost 3 bases. In germline, CDR1 is MGHRA, CDR2 YSYEKL. The CDR3 nucleotides read TGCGCCAGCAGCCAAGATTTAGGACTAGCGGGGAGCTACGAGCAGTACTTC. It encodes CASSQDLGLAGSYEQYF.

The V and J genes are TRBV30 and TRBJ2-4; D perhaps matches TRBD1 (6 bases). The V gene lost 1 base and the J gene lost 0 bases, with 13 bases spanning the gap. This CDR3 comprises 16 residues. CDR1 is GTSNPN, CDR2 SVGIG, per germline (reference sequence). CDR3 residues: CAWSAGTPRAKNIQYF. As DNA, the CDR3 is TGTGCCTGGAGTGCGGGGACACCGCGAGCCAAAAACATTCAGTACTTC.

The chain links TRBV29-1 to TRBJ1-1, with TRBD1 as a possible D gene (5 bases). CDR1 SQVTM and CDR2 ANQGSEA come from the germline V gene. The CDR3 runs 13 residues. Trimming removed 4 bases at V and 5 bases at J, with 14 bases between. CDR3 loop: CSVAEGRRTEAFF. DNA for the CDR3: TGCAGCGTTGCGGAGGGGCGGAGGACTGAAGCTTTCTTT.

V and J are TRBV18 and TRBJ1-4; perhaps TRBD1 as D (6 bases). The germline V gene encodes CDR1 KGHSH and CDR2 LQKENI. Deletions cut 3 bases from V and 5 bases from J, with 16 bases between. There are 16 residues in the CDR3. CDR3 amino acids: CASSPSEGGWNEKLFF. CDR3 coding DNA: TGTGCCAGCTCACCGTCGGAGGGGGGATGGAATGAAAAACTGTTTTTT.

The chain combines TRBV21-1 with TRBJ2-5; the DNA was not used to check the table's D call, TRBD2. TRBV21-1 is described as a pseudogene. The CDR3 consists of 15 residues. CDR3 in DNA: TGTGCCAGCAGGTCAGGACTAGCGGGGCTGGAGACCCAGTACTTC. Its translation is CASRSGLAGLETQYF.

This sequence joins TRBV28 and TRBJ2-7; D is unclear. The V end was cut by 3 bases, the J end by 1 base, with 7 bases between. The CDR3 extends over 13 amino acids. CDR1 and CDR2 from the germline V gene are MDHEN and SYDVKM. CDR3 loop: CASSFVSSYEQYF. CDR3 nucleotide sequence: TGTGCCAGCAGTTTCGTCTCATCCTACGAGCAGTACTTC.

The genes are TRBV5-6 and TRBJ2-5, with 10 positions matching TRBD2. This CDR3 spans 16 amino acids. The V and J ends lost 0 bases and 7 bases, in that order; junction bases with no gene match: 9. CDR1 SGHDT and CDR2 YYEEEE come from the germline V gene. CDR3 bases: TGTGCCAGCAGCTTGGTAGCGGGGGGCCCGCAGGGGACCCAGTACTTC. Residues: CASSLVAGGPQGTQYF.

The CDR3 sequence: CASSPRGAVTGELFF. DNA for the CDR3: TGTGCCAGCAGCCCCCGGGGGGCTGTCACCGGGGAGCTGTTTTTT. The chain couples TRBV7-9 to TRBJ2-2; D might be TRBD2 (7 bases). The CDR3 is 15 residues long. Germline assignment: CDR1 SEHNR and CDR2 FQNEAQ (reference sequence). V gave up 5 bases and J gave up 4 bases, with 14 bases separating them.

J is TRBJ1-6 and V is TRBV6-5; TRBD1 matches at 9 bases. Germline values: CDR1 MNHEY, CDR2 SVGAGI. Trimming at V came to 8 bases and at J to 9 bases, leaving 2 bases not matched to a gene. The CDR3 loop spans 12 amino acids. CDR3 in amino acids: CASLTGGSPLHF. The CDR3 nucleotides read TGTGCCAGCCTGACAGGGGGTTCACCCCTCCACTTT.

The genes are TRBV7-9 and TRBJ1-2, with D possibly being TRBD1 (6 bases). The germline V and J ends were trimmed by 10 bases and 4 bases, with 13 bases remaining between them. The V gene's germline CDR1 is SEHNR and CDR2 FQNEAQ (reference sequence). This CDR3 has 12 amino acids. The chain's CDR3 is CAIDRDTYGYTF. CDR3 bases: TGTGCCATTGACCGGGACACCTATGGCTACACCTTC.

This chain connects TRBV30 to TRBJ1-3; 9 nucleotides agree with TRBD1. Germline V gene data show CDR1 as GTSNPN and CDR2 as SVGIG (reference sequence). The V segment lost 5 bases and the J segment 1 base; nucleotides outside the gene matches: 6. The CDR3 length is 15 residues. The CDR3 coding sequence is TGTGCCTGGGCGGCCGGGACAGGGTCTGGAAACACCATATATTTT. It encodes CAWAAGTGSGNTIYF. Supplemented by reference TRBV30 and TRBJ1-3, the full variable domain reads SQTIHQWPATLVQPVGSPLSLECTVEGTSNPNLYWYRQAAGRGLQLLFYSVGIGQISSEVPQNLSASRPQDRQFILSSKKLLLSDSGFYLCAWAAGTGSGNTIYFGEGSWLTVV.

The rearrangement links TRBV6-2 or TRBV6-3 to TRBJ2-5, with D tentatively TRBD2 (6 bases). Germline V gene lookup returns CDR1 MNHEY and CDR2 SVGEGT. The V end was cut by 5 bases, the J end by 5 bases, with 18 bases between. This CDR3 contains 15 residues. CDR3 amino acids: CASSPIVGSGETQYF. CDR3 nucleotides: TGTGCCAGCAGTCCCATAGTCGGCAGCGGGGAGACCCAGTACTTC.

The genes are TRBV18 and TRBJ1-5; D is perhaps TRBD1 (6 bases). This CDR3 contains 15 residues. V was cut by 2 bases and J by 3 bases, with 11 bases left in between. Germline CDR1 reads KGHSH; CDR2 reads LQKENI. The CDR3 region is CASSPLDSANQPQHF. The CDR3 region has the DNA TGTGCCAGCTCACCATTGGACAGTGCCAATCAGCCCCAGCATTTT. Looking up the rest from reference TRBV18 and TRBJ1-5 gives the full variable domain: NAGVMQNPRHLVRRRGQEARLRCSPMKGHSHVYWYRQLPEEGLKFMVYLQKENIIDESGMPKERFSAEFPKEGPSILRIQQVVRGDSAAYFCASSPLDSANQPQHFGDGTRLSIL.

The gene calls are TRBV7-2 and TRBJ1-2; D is ambiguous. Trimming removed 1 base at V and 0 bases at J, with 6 bases between. Germline V gene lookup returns CDR1 SGHTA and CDR2 FQGNSA. The CDR3 is 14 residues long. The CDR3 loop is CASSLGRTNYGYTF. The CDR3 coding sequence is TGTGCCAGCAGCTTAGGGCGAACTAACTATGGCTACACCTTC.